Listed here are 32 T cell receptor beta chains from one sample, sequenced in a study of PD-1 blockade in mismatch repair-deficient tumors. The method was immunoSEQ multiplex PCR; TCRdb's version includes in-frame clones alone and lacks a portion of them. The table shows 30,000 to 45,000 clones, with 70% to 90% occurring only once. The material was peripheral blood, obtained roughly 75 weeks after starting pembrolizumab. The receptors shown here come from an adult with mismatch repair-deficient cancer.

This sequence joins TRBV4-1 and TRBJ2-2, with D unresolved. CDR3 length equals 13 residues. Per the germline V gene, CDR1 is MGHRA and CDR2 is YSYEKL. V gave up 0 bases and J gave up 6 bases, with 5 bases separating them. Here the CDR3 reads CASSQDLAGELFF. The CDR3 DNA follows: TGCGCCAGCAGCCAAGATCTGGCCGGGGAGCTGTTTTTT.

The chain is built from TRBV19 and TRBJ1-2; TRBD1 aligns across 9 bases. Unmatched junction bases numbered 8, after V lost 6 bases and J lost 0 bases. CDR1 LNHDA and CDR2 SQIVND come from the germline V gene (reference sequence). The length of the CDR3 is 16 residues. The CDR3 coding sequence is TGTGCCAGTAGCCCGCCGGGACAGGGTACTAACTATGGCTACACCTTC. Residues: CASSPPGQGTNYGYTF.

V usage is TRBV2 and J usage is TRBJ2-3; 7 bases are shared with TRBD1. Germline V gene lookup returns CDR1 SNHLY and CDR2 FYNNEI. The V and J ends lost 11 bases and 6 bases, in that order; junction bases with no gene match: 14. The CDR3 runs 14 residues. The DNA of the CDR3 is TGTGCCGTAATCACAGGGGCGCTATCGGATACGCAGTATTTT. Translated: CAVITGALSDTQYF.

V usage is TRBV10-3 and J usage is TRBJ2-5; D not resolved. This CDR3 contains 14 residues. Trimming cost V 5 bases and J 2 bases, with 12 bases left between them. Germline lookup yields CDR1 ENHRY and CDR2 SYGVKD. The CDR3 spells CAISNYRGQETQYF. CDR3 coding DNA: TGTGCCATCAGTAACTACCGAGGACAAGAGACCCAGTACTTC.

CDR3 sequence (DNA): TGCGCCAGCAGCCCCGCCGGCGCCAGTGATGAGCAGTTCTTC. It codes for CASSPAGASDEQFF. The chain couples TRBV4-3 to TRBJ2-1, with D unclear. Germline V gene sequence: CDR1 LGHNA, CDR2 YSLEER. The length of the CDR3 is 14 residues. V lost 4 bases, J lost 8 bases, and 15 bases lay in between.

The genes are TRBV7-9 and TRBJ2-7, with D possibly TRBD2 on 6 matching bases. The V gene lost 1 base and the J gene lost 4 bases, with 14 bases spanning the gap. This CDR3 is 15 amino acids long. CDR1 is SEHNR, CDR2 FQNEAQ, per germline (reference sequence). The CDR3 sequence: CASSLESAGLYEQYF. The CDR3 DNA reads as TGTGCCAGCAGCTTAGAGTCGGCGGGACTGTACGAGCAGTACTTC.

The chain recombines TRBV11-2 with TRBJ2-3; TRBD2 aligns across 10 bases. The CDR3 totals 15 residues. The J segment lost 5 bases and the V segment lost 5 bases, leaving 7 bases of the junction unmatched. Germline V CDR1 and CDR2: SGHAT, FQNNGV. The CDR3 DNA reads as TGTGCCAGCAGCCCTCTAGCGGGAGCCTTAGATACGCAGTATTTT. Its protein product is CASSPLAGALDTQYF.

This chain joins TRBV6-5 and TRBJ2-3; D remains unclear. V shed 2 bases and J shed 2 bases, with 8 bases lying between them. Germline lookup yields CDR1 MNHEY and CDR2 SVGAGI. This CDR3 is 14 amino acids long. The CDR3 region is CASSYKLSTDTQYF. In DNA form, the CDR3 reads TGTGCCAGCAGTTACAAGCTCTCCACAGATACGCAGTATTTT.

The sample holds a few counts of this clone. This rearrangement joins TRBV28 to TRBJ2-1, with D perhaps TRBD1 (5 bases). Trimming shortened V by 2 bases and J by 6 bases, and 5 bases separated the two germline ends. Germline CDR1 and CDR2: MDHEN and SYDVKM. This CDR3 spans 12 amino acids. The CDR3 nucleotides are TGTGCCAGCAGTTTACAGGGCAATGAGCAGTTCTTC. Translated, it gives CASSLQGNEQFF. Full variable domain (outside the CDR3, taken from reference TRBV28 and TRBJ2-1): DVKVTQSSRYLVKRTGEKVFLECVQDMDHENMFWYRQDPGLGLRLIYFSYDVKMKEKGDIPEGYSVSREKKERFSLILESASTNQTSMYLCASSLQGNEQFFGPGTRLTVL.

This chain links TRBV15 with TRBJ2-7; 15 positions match TRBD2. The CDR3 is 15 residues long. Germline loops: CDR1 LNHNV, CDR2 YYDKDF (reference sequence). The V segment lost 3 bases and the J segment 7 bases; nucleotides outside the gene matches: 4. In DNA, the CDR3 is TGTGCCACCAGCAGCGGACTAGCGGGAGGGGAAGAGCAGTACTTC. Its protein product is CATSSGLAGGEEQYF.

The sample holds a few counts of this clone. V gene TRBV19 combines with J gene TRBJ2-7; 9 bases agree with TRBD2. The V gene end was trimmed by 5 bases and the J gene end by 2 bases; junction bases not matched to a gene: 7. Germline lookup yields CDR1 LNHDA and CDR2 SQIVND (reference sequence). The CDR3 is 15 amino acids. CDR3 region: CASSHTAGGPYEQYF. The DNA of the CDR3 is TGTGCCAGTAGTCATACAGCGGGAGGCCCCTACGAGCAGTACTTC.

The chain carries TRBV19 and TRBJ2-7, with D perhaps TRBD2 (5 bases). Trimming removed 2 bases at V and 3 bases at J, with 14 bases between. This CDR3 contains 15 residues. CDR1 and CDR2 from the germline V gene are LNHDA and SQIVND (reference sequence). The CDR3 protein is CASSISAGQGYEQYF. CDR3 coding DNA: TGTGCCAGTAGTATATCGGCGGGTCAAGGCTACGAGCAGTACTTC.

This rearrangement joins TRBV4-2 to TRBJ1-4; the D is unclear. The V end was cut by 3 bases, the J end by 5 bases, with 10 bases between. The CDR3 has 14 amino acids. Germline-derived CDR1 and CDR2 are LGHNA and YNFKEQ. The CDR3 DNA reads as TGTGCCAGCAGCCAGGAGGCTACAAATGAAAAACTGTTTTTT. This gives the protein CASSQEATNEKLFF.

The V gene is TRBV5-4, the J gene TRBJ1-3; TRBD1 might be the D (5 bases). The V end was cut by 4 bases, the J end by 3 bases, with 11 bases between. CDR3 length: 14 residues. Germline assignment: CDR1 SGHNT and CDR2 YYREEE (reference sequence). The CDR3 reads CASSPGGVGNTIYF. The CDR3, as DNA: TGTGCCAGCAGCCCGGGGGGAGTTGGAAACACCATATATTTT.

This chain joins TRBV19 and TRBJ1-3, with 9 bases fitting TRBD1. From germline, CDR1 is LNHDA and CDR2 SQIVND (reference sequence). The CDR3 runs to 16 residues. Trimming removed 4 bases from V and 2 bases from J; junction bases left unmatched: 6. In nucleotides, the CDR3 is TGTGCCAGTAGTACCACGGGACAGGGAACTGGAAACACCATATATTTT. It is translated as CASSTTGQGTGNTIYF.

This chain joins TRBV19 and TRBJ1-2; no reliable D call. CDR3 size: 14 residues. Deletions cut 5 bases from V and 5 bases from J, with 15 bases between. Germline CDR1 is LNHDA and CDR2 is SQIVND (reference sequence). CDR3 protein: CASSPSGAGYGYTF. The CDR3 region has the DNA TGTGCCAGTAGTCCGTCGGGTGCCGGGTATGGCTACACCTTC.

V usage is TRBV6-4 and J usage is TRBJ2-1, with 12 bases matching TRBD2. CDR3 size: 15 residues. The V gene's germline CDR1 is MRHNA and CDR2 SNTAGT. Losses at the gene ends were 6 bases for V and 10 bases for J; bases not matched to a gene: 10. Here the CDR3 reads CASSQLAGGPGEQFF. CDR3 coding DNA: TGTGCCAGCAGCCAGCTAGCGGGAGGGCCAGGGGAGCAGTTCTTC.

The chain is built from TRBV30 and TRBJ2-3; D call uncertain. This CDR3 is built from 14 residues. Trimming left V 0 bases short and J 0 bases short, with 7 bases between. The V gene's germline CDR1 is GTSNPN and CDR2 SVGIG (reference sequence). This chain's CDR3 is CAWSVPLSTDTQYF. The CDR3 DNA is TGTGCCTGGAGTGTACCGCTGAGCACAGATACGCAGTATTTT.

This sequence joins TRBV2 and TRBJ2-7, with 10 nucleotides matching TRBD2. This CDR3 spans 17 amino acids. The ends lost 3 bases at V and 4 bases at J; junction bases unmatched: 12. Germline CDR1 SNHLY, CDR2 FYNNEI. The CDR3 DNA reads TGTGCCAGCAGTGAGGGGGGCGCGCTAGCGGGAGTATACGAGCAGTACTTC. Encoded protein: CASSEGGALAGVYEQYF.

The chain uses TRBV5-4 and TRBJ2-4; D remains ambiguous. CDR1 is SGHNT and CDR2 is YYREEE in the germline V gene (reference sequence). Trimming removed 5 bases at V and 0 bases at J, with 12 bases between. The CDR3 spans 15 residues. The CDR3 DNA reads TGTGCCAGCAGTTTAGGACGGGTAGCCAAAAACATTCAGTACTTC. It is translated as CASSLGRVAKNIQYF.

V usage is TRBV6-6 and J usage is TRBJ1-5; D remains unclear. This CDR3 is built from 16 residues. Germline V gives CDR1 MNHNY, CDR2 SVGAGI (reference sequence). V gave up 2 bases and J gave up 4 bases, with 15 bases separating them. The CDR3 bases are TGTGCCAGCAGTTACCGAGATCTTATTCTTAATCAGCCCCAGCATTTT. Encoded protein: CASSYRDLILNQPQHF.

The chain recombines TRBV2 with TRBJ2-3; weak D call: TRBD2 (7 bases). This CDR3 comprises 15 residues. V was cut by 6 bases and J by 2 bases, with 15 bases left in between. In germline, CDR1 is SNHLY, CDR2 FYNNEI. CDR3 nucleotide sequence: TGTGCCAGCAGAGGACGGGGGGCACCCACAGATACGCAGTATTTT. It translates to CASRGRGAPTDTQYF.

This rearrangement joins TRBV10-3 to TRBJ2-1, with TRBD2 identical over 8 bases. The J segment lost 5 bases and the V segment lost 11 bases, leaving 17 bases of the junction unmatched. The CDR3 covers 16 residues. Germline V gene data show CDR1 as ENHRY and CDR2 as SYGVKD. The CDR3 sequence is CAAREGSVLEDNEQFF. Written as DNA, the CDR3 is TGTGCCGCCCGGGAGGGTTCAGTGCTAGAAGACAATGAGCAGTTCTTC.

Concerning this clone itself: Other DNA variants within this sample encode the same CDR3. The chain recombines TRBV7-2 with TRBJ1-2; D gene uncertain. The germline V and J ends were trimmed by 5 bases and 4 bases, with 14 bases remaining between them. This CDR3 is 14 amino acids long. CDR1 and CDR2 (germline): SGHTA, FQGNSA. The CDR3 sequence: CASSPPGRAYGYTF. CDR3 nucleotides: TGTGCCAGCAGCCCCCCAGGAAGGGCCTATGGCTACACCTTC.

The chain employs TRBV18 and TRBJ2-3, with a tentative D call TRBD2 (5 bases). The CDR3 length is 15 residues. Trimming pared 6 bases from V and 2 bases from J, leaving 15 bases between. CDR1 and CDR2 (germline): KGHSH, LQKENI. For the CDR3, the DNA is TGTGCCAGCTCTTCAGCGGTGCGGCCCACAGATACGCAGTATTTT. Protein product: CASSSAVRPTDTQYF.

This sequence joins TRBV6-1 and TRBJ1-5, with D possibly matching TRBD1 (5 bases). The CDR3 length is 13 residues. V was clipped by 7 bases and J by 7 bases, with 14 bases between them. CDR1 is MNHNS, CDR2 SASEGT, per germline. The CDR3 sequence: CASTVRGGQPQHF. CDR3 in DNA: TGTGCCAGCACGGTCCGGGGCGGACAGCCCCAGCATTTT.

This chain joins TRBV2 and TRBJ2-7; D is ambiguous. V gave up 6 bases and J gave up 7 bases, with 22 bases separating them. Germline V lookup: CDR1 SNHLY, CDR2 FYNNEI. This CDR3 region has 15 residues. CDR3 residues: CASSPWLRATMEQYF. The CDR3 DNA is TGTGCCAGCAGCCCCTGGTTACGGGCCACCATGGAGCAGTACTTC.

V and J are TRBV9 and TRBJ2-3; possible D gene TRBD2, 6 bases. Trimming took 3 bases from V and 2 from J, leaving 13 bases between them. The length of the CDR3 is 15 residues. The germline V gene has CDR1 SGDLS and CDR2 YYNGEE. The CDR3 DNA reads as TGTGCCAGCAGCGGGGGGGTCTCAGACACAGATACGCAGTATTTT. Translation gives CASSGGVSDTDTQYF.

This clone was counted only a few times. The J gene is TRBJ2-2, the V gene TRBV19, with D possibly matching TRBD1 (6 bases). The V end lost 6 bases, the J end lost 4 bases, and 9 bases lay between the germline ends. From germline, CDR1 is LNHDA and CDR2 SQIVND (reference sequence). CDR3 length equals 13 residues. In DNA form, the CDR3 reads TGTGCCAGTAGGGACAGACGCACCGGGGAGCTGTTTTTT. This translates into CASRDRRTGELFF. Supplemented by reference TRBV19 and TRBJ2-2, the full variable domain reads DGGITQSPKYLFRKEGQNVTLSCEQNLNHDAMYWYRQDPGQGLRLIYYSQIVNDFQKGDIAEGYSVSREKKESFPLTVTSAQKNPTAFYLCASRDRRTGELFFGEGSRLTVL.

The J gene is TRBJ2-7, the V gene TRBV2, with D maybe TRBD2 (6 bases). Trimming removed 2 bases at V and 6 bases at J, with 11 bases between. CDR3 length equals 13 residues. Per germline, CDR1 SNHLY and CDR2 FYNNEI. The chain's CDR3 is CASSELEGGEQYF. CDR3 nucleotides: TGTGCCAGCAGTGAACTTGAGGGAGGCGAGCAGTACTTC. The whole variable domain, remainder taken from reference TRBV2 and TRBJ2-7, is EPEVTQTPSHQVTQMGQEVILRCVPISNHLYFYWYRQILGQKVEFLVSFYNNEISEKSEIFDDQFSVERPDGSNFTLKIRSTKLEDSAMYFCASSELEGGEQYFGPGTRLTVT.

This sequence joins TRBV6-5 and TRBJ2-3; no clear D. Trimming took 2 bases from V and 0 from J, leaving 12 bases between them. Germline lookup yields CDR1 MNHEY and CDR2 SVGAGI. The CDR3 sequence is 16 residues long. In DNA form, the CDR3 reads TGTGCCAGCAGTTACATTCGGACGGTTAGCACAGATACGCAGTATTTT. Amino acids: CASSYIRTVSTDTQYF.

The chain uses TRBV15 and TRBJ2-3; TRBD2 matches at 7 bases. The CDR3 extends over 15 amino acids. The V segment lost 2 bases and the J segment 3 bases; nucleotides outside the gene matches: 5. Per the germline V gene, CDR1 is LNHNV and CDR2 is YYDKDF (reference sequence). The CDR3 sequence: CATSRRSGNTDTQYF. The CDR3, as DNA: TGTGCCACCAGCAGAAGGAGCGGGAATACAGATACGCAGTATTTT.